Below are 27 T cell receptor beta chains sequenced from a single sample in a study of T cells after yellow fever vaccination. TCRdb analysed the 5' RACE reads with MiXCR anew, one entry per CDR3 protein. The sample includes about 300,000 distinct CDR3 sequences, approximately 10% of them seen just once. Sequences were derived from CD4+ T cells sorted from PBMCs, sampled 5 days after the yellow fever booster vaccination. These receptor sequences come from a man aged 18-30 years who received the YFV17D yellow fever vaccine.

This clonotype was counted ten times or more. The chain has TRBV28 and TRBJ2-7; either TRBD1 or TRBD2 may supply D (6 bases each). From germline, CDR1 is MDHEN and CDR2 SYDVKM. Between the trimmed V and J ends, which lost 4 bases and 0 bases, there was a span of 13 bases. There are 15 residues in the CDR3. CDR3 nucleotide sequence: TGTGCCAGCAGTTCGGGGGCGGATAACTCCTACGAGCAGTACGTC. This gives the protein CASSSGADNSYEQYV.

This clonotype was observed a handful of times. The chain recombines TRBV7-2 with TRBJ1-5; D uncertain. In germline, CDR1 is SGHTA, CDR2 FQGNSA. V was clipped by 3 bases and J by 7 bases, with 10 bases between them. The CDR3 loop spans 13 amino acids. DNA of the CDR3: TGTGCCAGCAGCTTTGAAGAGGGCCAGCCCCAGCATTTT. It codes for CASSFEEGQPQHF.

This clonotype was counted a few times. CDR3 sequence (DNA): TGTGCCAGCAGCTCCCTACAGGGTCCGAACACTGAAGCTTTCTTT. Translating it yields CASSSLQGPNTEAFF. This chain joins TRBV7-8 and TRBJ1-1; D is possibly TRBD1 (6 bases). In germline, CDR1 is SGHVS, CDR2 FQNEAQ. CDR3 length: 15 amino acids. The V end lost 4 bases, the J end lost 1 base, and 13 bases lay between the germline ends.

Many counts were recorded for this clonotype. This sequence joins TRBV7-2 and TRBJ1-2; TRBD1 might be the D (6 bases). V dropped 5 bases and J dropped 4 bases, with 14 bases sitting between them. The CDR3 contains 14 residues. The germline V gene encodes CDR1 SGHTA and CDR2 FQGNSA. The CDR3 DNA follows: TGTGCCAGCAGCATCAACAGGGAAGGCTATGGCTACACCTTC. Protein product: CASSINREGYGYTF.

This clonotype was recorded a few times. The chain has TRBV18 and TRBJ1-1; no reliable D call. CDR1 and CDR2 (germline): KGHSH, LQKENI. This CDR3 is built from 14 residues. V was clipped by 6 bases and J by 0 bases, with 11 bases between them. CDR3 sequence: CASSPNGMNTEAFF. In DNA, the CDR3 is TGTGCCAGCTCGCCAAACGGGATGAACACTGAAGCTTTCTTT.

This clonotype was detected only a few times. The genes are TRBV4-3 and TRBJ2-1; D is possibly TRBD1 or TRBD2 (6 bases each). Between the trimmed V and J ends, which lost 5 bases and 7 bases, there was a span of 18 bases. Germline assignment: CDR1 LGHNA and CDR2 YSLEER. This CDR3 is 15 amino acids long. This CDR3 is CASSYRWGAGNEQFF. The DNA of the CDR3 is TGCGCCAGCAGCTACAGGTGGGGGGCGGGGAATGAGCAGTTCTTC.

This clonotype turned up a few times. V and J are TRBV5-1 and TRBJ2-5, with 8 bases aligning to TRBD2. CDR1 and CDR2 (germline): SGHRS, YFSETQ. CDR3 length: 16 residues. V shed 2 bases, J shed 5 bases, and the junction held 11 bases outside the gene matches. The CDR3 DNA sequence: TGCGCCAGCAGCTTAGGCACTGGACTAGCAAGGGAGACCCAGTACTTC. Its translation: CASSLGTGLARETQYF. Looking up the rest from reference TRBV5-1 and TRBJ2-5 gives the full variable domain: KAGVTQTPRYLIKTRGQQVTLSCSPISGHRSVSWYQQTPGQGLQFLFEYFSETQRNKGNFPGRFSGRQFSNSRSEMNVSTLELGDSALYLCASSLGTGLARETQYFGPGTRLLVL.

This chain joins TRBV20-1 and TRBJ2-5, with 9 positions matching TRBD1. CDR3 size: 16 residues. V lost 5 bases to trimming and J lost 2 bases; unmatched junction nucleotides: 12. The germline gives CDR1 DFQATT, CDR2 SNEGSKA (reference sequence). The CDR3 loop reads CSAVPSGTGKQETQYF. CDR3 DNA: TGCAGTGCTGTACCTTCCGGGACAGGGAAACAAGAGACCCAGTACTTC.

The chain links TRBV12-3 or TRBV12-4 to TRBJ1-1; weak D call: TRBD1 (6 bases). With 8 bases removed from V and 0 bases from J, the gap between germline ends came to 13 bases. The CDR3 covers 14 residues. The CDR3 loop is CASGNRDVNTEAFF. The CDR3 bases are TGTGCCAGCGGCAACAGGGACGTGAACACTGAAGCTTTCTTT.

In this sample, this clonotype turned up a few times. The rearrangement links TRBV20-1 to TRBJ2-5, with 11 bases fitting TRBD2. The CDR3 is 15 amino acids. V trimming: 2 bases; J trimming: 5 bases; junction bases outside the gene matches: 7. Germline V gene sequence: CDR1 DFQATT, CDR2 SNEGSKA (reference sequence). The CDR3 DNA reads as TGCAGTGCTAGAAATAGCGGGGGGGCCCAGGAGACCCAGTACTTC. Translating gives CSARNSGGAQETQYF.

The gene calls are TRBV5-1 and TRBJ1-1; D possibly corresponds to TRBD1 (6 bases). The V gene's germline CDR1 is SGHRS and CDR2 YFSETQ. Between the trimmed V and J ends, which lost 2 bases and 0 bases, there was a span of 8 bases. The CDR3 sequence is 14 residues long. As DNA, the CDR3 is TGCGCCAGCAGCTTTTACAGGGTGAACACTGAAGCTTTCTTT. Protein product: CASSFYRVNTEAFF.

In this sample, this clonotype turned up a few times. The chain uses TRBV28 and TRBJ1-1; possible D gene TRBD1, 5 bases. The CDR3 loop spans 17 amino acids. Trimming removed 6 bases from V and 4 bases from J, with 24 bases in between. Germline V gives CDR1 MDHEN, CDR2 SYDVKM. The CDR3 here is CASSKVQWQGLVTEAFF. The DNA of the CDR3 is TGTGCCAGCAGCAAAGTTCAGTGGCAGGGTCTGGTCACTGAAGCTTTCTTT.

The chain recombines TRBV12-3 or TRBV12-4 with TRBJ1-2; D is perhaps TRBD1 (6 bases). This CDR3 contains 12 residues. V dropped 3 bases and J dropped 10 bases, with 12 bases sitting between them. DNA for the CDR3: TGTGCCAGCAGTTTTCCGGACAGAGACTACACCTTC. It translates to CASSFPDRDYTF.

This clonotype was recorded a few times. The J gene is TRBJ2-7, the V gene TRBV6-5, with TRBD2 identical over 12 bases. The CDR3 runs 15 residues. V dropped 0 bases and J dropped 3; count of bases not matched to a gene: 0. Germline values: CDR1 MNHEY, CDR2 SVGAGI. CDR3 sequence reads: CASSYSTSGGYEQYF. DNA of the CDR3: TGTGCCAGCAGTTACTCGACTAGCGGGGGCTACGAGCAGTACTTC.

This clonotype turned up a few times. The chain joins TRBV6-2 or TRBV6-3 to TRBJ1-1; D call uncertain. This CDR3 contains 14 residues. Germline V gives CDR1 MNHEY, CDR2 SVGEGT. Trimming stripped 5 bases from V and 5 bases from J, with 15 bases between. Here the CDR3 DNA reads TGTGCCAGCAGTACCCACCCCCTGAGAACTGAAGCTTTCTTT. It yields the protein CASSTHPLRTEAFF.

This clonotype turned up a few times. This chain uses TRBV24-1 with TRBJ2-2, with D perhaps matching TRBD1 (6 bases). V lost 12 bases and J lost 0, with 16 bases in between. CDR1 and CDR2 (germline): KGHDR, SFDVKD. The CDR3 extends over 15 amino acids. In DNA form, the CDR3 reads TGTGCCGCATCCGGGACACCGCCGAACACCGGGGAGCTGTTTTTT. This gives the protein CAASGTPPNTGELFF.

This chain joins TRBV9 and TRBJ2-5, with a possible D match to TRBD1 (5 bases). The length of the CDR3 is 14 residues. Germline CDR1 reads SGDLS; CDR2 reads YYNGEE. Deletions cut 0 bases from V and 2 bases from J, with 8 bases between. The chain's CDR3 is CASSVGGLQETQYF. In DNA, the CDR3 is TGTGCCAGCAGCGTAGGGGGCTTACAAGAGACCCAGTACTTC.

This clonotype has just a few counts. The rearrangement uses TRBV4-2 and TRBJ1-2; a weak D match, TRBD1 (5 bases). Trimming removed 1 base from V and 5 bases from J, with 14 bases in between. This CDR3 region has 15 residues. The V gene's germline CDR1 is LGHNA and CDR2 YNFKEQ. The CDR3 is CASSQVLGEGYGYTF. The CDR3 DNA is TGTGCCAGCAGCCAAGTACTAGGGGAGGGGTATGGCTACACCTTC.

This clonotype was seen more than once but under ten times. V and J are TRBV7-2 and TRBJ1-6, with a possible D match to TRBD1 (5 bases). Trimming pared 5 bases from V and 4 bases from J, leaving 15 bases between. This CDR3 comprises 16 residues. The V gene's germline CDR1 is SGHTA and CDR2 FQGNSA. The CDR3 coding sequence is TGTGCCAGCAGCGTCATCCCAGGGAGGTATAATTCACCCCTCCACTTT. Amino acids: CASSVIPGRYNSPLHF. The whole variable domain, remainder taken from reference TRBV7-2 and TRBJ1-6, is GAGVSQSPSNKVTEKGKDVELRCDPISGHTALYWYRQSLGQGLEFLIYFQGNSAPDKSGLPSDRFSAERTGGSVSTLTIQRTQQEDSAVYLCASSVIPGRYNSPLHFGNGTRLTVT.

The chain has TRBV5-1 and TRBJ2-2, with a tentative D call TRBD1 (6 bases). The V and J ends lost 5 bases and 1 base respectively, with 9 bases between them. This CDR3 contains 14 residues. In germline, CDR1 is SGHRS, CDR2 YFSETQ. In DNA form, the CDR3 reads TGCGCCAGCAGACGACAGGAGAACACCGGGGAGCTGTTTTTT. This translates into CASRRQENTGELFF.

This chain links TRBV28 with TRBJ2-6, with a possible D match to TRBD2 (5 bases). Trimming cost V 4 bases and J 2 bases, with 9 bases left between them. Per germline, CDR1 MDHEN and CDR2 SYDVKM. The CDR3 length is 15 residues. CDR3 DNA sequence: TGTGCCAGCAGTTCCCCCGGGGCTGGGGCCAACGTCCTGACTTTC. Protein product: CASSSPGAGANVLTF.

This clonotype appeared many times. The rearrangement joins TRBV7-9 to TRBJ1-1, with no clear D. Trimming took 5 bases from V and 6 from J, leaving 10 bases between them. Germline lookup yields CDR1 SEHNR and CDR2 FQNEAQ (reference sequence). This CDR3 spans 12 amino acids. The CDR3 nucleotides read TGTGCCAGCAGCCTGGTTGTCGCTGAAGCTTTCTTT. Protein product: CASSLVVAEAFF. The full variable domain, completed using reference TRBV7-9 and TRBJ1-1, is DTGVSQNPRHKITKRGQNVTFRCDPISEHNRLYWYRQTLGQGPEFLTYFQNEAQLEKSRLLSDRFSAERPKGSFSTLEIQRTEQGDSAMYLCASSLVVAEAFFGQGTRLTVV.

The V gene is TRBV7-9, the J gene TRBJ1-1; 7 bases are a match to TRBD1. Germline lookup yields CDR1 SEHNR and CDR2 FQNEAQ (reference sequence). J gave up 2 bases and V 3 bases, and 3 bases lay outside the gene matches. The CDR3 consists of 14 residues. DNA for the CDR3: TGTGCCAGCAGCTTTACAGGGGATAACACTGAAGCTTTCTTT. Amino acid sequence: CASSFTGDNTEAFF.

This clonotype was counted only a few times. The J gene is TRBJ2-3, the V gene TRBV12-3 or TRBV12-4; a possible D gene is TRBD2 (7 bases). Trimming removed 7 bases from V and 2 bases from J, with 19 bases in between. This CDR3 comprises 16 residues. The CDR3 region has the DNA TGTGCCAGCACCCCGAGCGCGGGGGCCTTCACAGATACGCAGTATTTT. The encoded protein is CASTPSAGAFTDTQYF.

This clonotype showed up just a few times. The chain links TRBV4-3 to TRBJ1-2, with no clear D. Germline V gene lookup returns CDR1 LGHNA and CDR2 YSLEER. Trimming took off 0 bases at V and 2 bases at J, with 7 bases between the two ends. CDR3 length equals 14 residues. The CDR3 DNA sequence: TGCGCCAGCAGCCAAGACTACCCGAACTATGGCTACACCTTC. Translating gives CASSQDYPNYGYTF.

The chain recombines TRBV4-1 with TRBJ2-1; 7 bases agree with TRBD2. Losses at the gene ends were 2 bases for V and 10 bases for J; bases not matched to a gene: 5. The CDR3 has 13 residues. Germline V gene lookup returns CDR1 MGHRA and CDR2 YSYEKL. As DNA, the CDR3 is TGCGCCAGCAGCCAATTGGGACTATCGGAGCAGTTCTTC. The encoded protein is CASSQLGLSEQFF.

In its sample, this clonotype was seen a few times. The gene calls are TRBV6-6 and TRBJ1-5, with 8 bases identical to TRBD1. Trimming cost V 7 bases and J 0 bases; bases outside gene matches: 14. The CDR3 has 18 amino acids. Germline CDR1 reads MNHNY; CDR2 reads SVGAGI (reference sequence). CDR3 in amino acids: CASKPRGRGPYSNQPQHF. As DNA, the CDR3 is TGTGCCAGCAAACCCAGGGGGCGAGGACCCTATAGCAATCAGCCCCAGCATTTT.